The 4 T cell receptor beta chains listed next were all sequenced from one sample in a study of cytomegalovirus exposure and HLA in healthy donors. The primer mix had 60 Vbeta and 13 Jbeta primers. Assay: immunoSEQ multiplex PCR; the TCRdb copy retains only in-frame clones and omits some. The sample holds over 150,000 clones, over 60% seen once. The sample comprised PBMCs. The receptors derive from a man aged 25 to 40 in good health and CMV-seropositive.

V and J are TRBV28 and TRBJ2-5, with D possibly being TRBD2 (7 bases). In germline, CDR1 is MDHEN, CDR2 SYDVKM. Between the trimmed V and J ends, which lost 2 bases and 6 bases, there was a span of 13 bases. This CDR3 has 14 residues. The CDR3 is CASSLGGASKTQYF. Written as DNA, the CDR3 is TGTGCCAGCAGTTTAGGGGGGGCTTCGAAGACCCAGTACTTC.

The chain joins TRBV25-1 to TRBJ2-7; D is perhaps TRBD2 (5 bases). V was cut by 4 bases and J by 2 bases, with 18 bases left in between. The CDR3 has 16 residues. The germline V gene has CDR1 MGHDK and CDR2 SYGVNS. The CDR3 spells CASSVEGPPSPYEQYF. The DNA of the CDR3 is TGTGCCAGCAGTGTTGAGGGCCCACCTTCCCCCTACGAGCAGTACTTC.

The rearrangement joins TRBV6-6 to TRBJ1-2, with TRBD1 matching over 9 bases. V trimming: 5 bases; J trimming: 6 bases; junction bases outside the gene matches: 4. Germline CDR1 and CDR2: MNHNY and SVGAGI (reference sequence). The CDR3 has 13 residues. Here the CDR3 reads CASSQQGANGYTF. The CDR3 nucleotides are TGTGCCAGCAGTCAACAGGGGGCGAATGGCTACACCTTC.

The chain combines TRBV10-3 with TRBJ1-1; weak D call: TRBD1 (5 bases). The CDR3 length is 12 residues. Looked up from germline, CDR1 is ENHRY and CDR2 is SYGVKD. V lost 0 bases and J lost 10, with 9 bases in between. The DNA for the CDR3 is TGTGCCATCAGTGAGTCGCGGGGGGGAGCTTTCTTT. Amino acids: CAISESRGGAFF.